This TCR beta chain was sequenced for a study of cytomegalovirus exposure and HLA in healthy donors. Use of 60 Vbeta and 13 Jbeta primers characterized the PCR. Measured with immunoSEQ multiplex PCR; TCRdb has only the in-frame clones, and not every one. Its listing shows about 76,000 clones. The CDR3 runs to 14 residues. Per germline, CDR1 MNHNS and CDR2 SASEGT. V lost 5 bases, J lost 5 bases, and 8 bases stayed unmatched. V is TRBV6-1 and J is TRBJ2-5; 7 nucleotides line up with TRBD1. This sequence originates from a woman aged 40 to 49 in good health and CMV-seropositive. Sequenced: PBMCs. CDR3 DNA: TGTGCCAGCAGTAGAGACAGGGCTGGGGAGACCCAGTACTTC. Its translation is CASSRDRAGETQYF.